This TCR beta chain was observed in a study of lymphopenia after photon versus proton radiotherapy. V shed 10 bases and J 5 bases; nucleotides not matched to a gene: 8. The CDR3 spans 14 residues. Germline V gene lookup returns CDR1 MNHEY and CDR2 SMNVEV (reference sequence). The protocol was immunoSEQ multiplex PCR, while the TCRdb copy is restricted to in-frame clones and leaves out a portion. The sample holds around 64,000 clones, about 90% seen once. The chain couples TRBV27 to TRBJ2-7; TRBD2 agrees at 13 bases. The input for sequencing was peripheral blood, taken from a patient treated with photon-based radiotherapy. This receptor was obtained from a middle-aged woman with cholangiocarcinoma. CDR3 in DNA: TGTGCCACCGCTACTAGCGGGAGGGCCGACGAGCAGTACTTC. Its protein is CATATSGRADEQYF.